This entry features one T cell receptor beta chain sequence. Its antigen is undetermined. Germline CDR1 MNHNS, CDR2 SASEGT. The CDR3 loop spans 18 amino acids. Trimming at V came to 10 bases and at J to 6 bases, leaving 24 bases not matched to a gene. Sequencing of DNA taken from cultured CD4+ T cells relied on the Oncomine TCR Beta short-read assay. TCRdb used MiXCR to reprocess the PCR reads, holding one entry per CDR3 protein. The data hold about 13,000 distinct CDR3 sequences, with 27% observed a single time. The data are from a study of vaccination and CD4 T cells after COVID-19. Study as a whole: Stimuli were overlapping spike peptide pools of SARS-CoV-2 and three common cold coronaviruses (HCoV-NL63, HCoV-OC43, HCoV-229E). Notes on the study in general: Spike mono-reactivity applied to 304 of 307 vaccine-specific clones detected in convalescent patients.

Stated treatment: approximately 9-day PBMC culture with coronavirus spike peptide pools or control peptides (ViraFEST assay). TCR sequencing followed the expansion of antigen-specific T cells with peptide pools in ViraFEST. Half the medium was exchanged for fresh IL-2 medium on days 3 and 7. The sample consisted of CD4+ T cells from blood, cultured in vitro, taken before SARS-CoV-2 vaccination. The origin of this receptor is a human donor who received a COVID-19 vaccine. This sequence joins TRBV6-1 and TRBJ2-4, with TRBD1 identical over 7 bases. The CDR3 region is CATHQHWGNKGARNIQYF. For the CDR3, the DNA is TGTGCCACCCATCAACATTGGGGTAACAAGGGGGCGCGAAACATTCAGTACTTC.